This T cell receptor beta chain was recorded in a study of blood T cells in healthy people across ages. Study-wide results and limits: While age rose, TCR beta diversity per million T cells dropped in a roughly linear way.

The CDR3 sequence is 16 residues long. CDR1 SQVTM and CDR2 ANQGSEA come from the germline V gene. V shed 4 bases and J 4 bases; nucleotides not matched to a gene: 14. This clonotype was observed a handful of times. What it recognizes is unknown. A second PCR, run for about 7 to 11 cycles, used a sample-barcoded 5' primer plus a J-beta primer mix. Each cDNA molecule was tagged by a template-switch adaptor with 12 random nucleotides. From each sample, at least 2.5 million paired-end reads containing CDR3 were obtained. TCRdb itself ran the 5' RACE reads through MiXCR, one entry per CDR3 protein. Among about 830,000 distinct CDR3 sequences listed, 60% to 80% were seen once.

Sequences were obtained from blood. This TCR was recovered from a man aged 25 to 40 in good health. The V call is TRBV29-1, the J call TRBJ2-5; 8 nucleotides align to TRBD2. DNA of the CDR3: TGCAGCGTTGGGGGAAGGGTCGGGGGGGATTTAGAGACCCAGTACTTC. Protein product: CSVGGRVGGDLETQYF.